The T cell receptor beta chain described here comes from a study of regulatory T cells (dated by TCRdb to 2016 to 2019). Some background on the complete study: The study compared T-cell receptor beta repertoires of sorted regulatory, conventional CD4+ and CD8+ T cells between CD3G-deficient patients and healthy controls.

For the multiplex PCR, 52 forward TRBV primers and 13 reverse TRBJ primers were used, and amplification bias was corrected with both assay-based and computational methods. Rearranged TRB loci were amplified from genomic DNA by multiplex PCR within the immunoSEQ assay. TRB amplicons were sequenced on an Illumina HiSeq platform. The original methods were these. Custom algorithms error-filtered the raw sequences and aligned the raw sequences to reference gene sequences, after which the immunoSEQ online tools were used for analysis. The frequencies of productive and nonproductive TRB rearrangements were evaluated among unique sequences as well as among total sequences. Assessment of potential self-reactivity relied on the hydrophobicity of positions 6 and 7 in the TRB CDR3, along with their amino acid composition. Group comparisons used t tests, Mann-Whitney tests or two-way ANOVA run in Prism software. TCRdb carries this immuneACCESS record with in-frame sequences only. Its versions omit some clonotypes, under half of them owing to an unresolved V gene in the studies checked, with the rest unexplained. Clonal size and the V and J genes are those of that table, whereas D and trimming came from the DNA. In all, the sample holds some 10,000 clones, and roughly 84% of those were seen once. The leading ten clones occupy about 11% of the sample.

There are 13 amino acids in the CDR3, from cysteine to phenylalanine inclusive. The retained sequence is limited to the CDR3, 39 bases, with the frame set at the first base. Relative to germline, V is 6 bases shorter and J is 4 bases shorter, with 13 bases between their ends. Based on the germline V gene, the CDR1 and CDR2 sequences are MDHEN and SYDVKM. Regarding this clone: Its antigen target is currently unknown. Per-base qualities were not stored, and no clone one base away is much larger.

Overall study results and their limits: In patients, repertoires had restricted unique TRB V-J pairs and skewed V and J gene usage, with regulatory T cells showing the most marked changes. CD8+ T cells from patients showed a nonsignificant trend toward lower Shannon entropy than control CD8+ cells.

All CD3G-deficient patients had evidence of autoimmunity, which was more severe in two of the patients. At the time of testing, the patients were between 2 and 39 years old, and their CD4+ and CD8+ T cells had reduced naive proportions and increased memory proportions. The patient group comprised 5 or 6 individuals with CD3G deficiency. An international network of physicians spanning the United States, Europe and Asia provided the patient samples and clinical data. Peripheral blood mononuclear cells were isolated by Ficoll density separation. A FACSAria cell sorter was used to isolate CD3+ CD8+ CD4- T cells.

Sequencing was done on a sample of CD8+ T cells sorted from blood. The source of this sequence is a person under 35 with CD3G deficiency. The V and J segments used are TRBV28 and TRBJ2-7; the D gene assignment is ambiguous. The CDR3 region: CASSPSTTYEQYF. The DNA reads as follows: TGTGCCAGCAGCCCGAGTACGACTTACGAGCAGTACTTC.